This T cell receptor beta chain was captured in a study of T cell changes during pregnancy in multiple sclerosis. Repertoires were generated with immunoSEQ multiplex PCR, while TCRdb's copy carries only in-frame clones and drops some. The sample lists approximately 130,000 clones; about 96% were seen once. Germline values: CDR1 SGHDT, CDR2 YYEEEE. Trimming left V 3 bases short and J 10 bases short, with 13 bases between. This CDR3 is 12 amino acids long. This clone was found once. The TCR was taken from a female donor with multiple sclerosis, enrolled in a pregnancy study. The chain has TRBV5-6 and TRBJ1-1; D is perhaps TRBD1 (6 bases). The sequencing here drew on peripheral blood, taken after pregnancy. In nucleotides, the CDR3 is TGTGCCAGCAGCTCCACAGGGCCGGGAGCTTTCTTT. This gives the protein CASSSTGPGAFF.